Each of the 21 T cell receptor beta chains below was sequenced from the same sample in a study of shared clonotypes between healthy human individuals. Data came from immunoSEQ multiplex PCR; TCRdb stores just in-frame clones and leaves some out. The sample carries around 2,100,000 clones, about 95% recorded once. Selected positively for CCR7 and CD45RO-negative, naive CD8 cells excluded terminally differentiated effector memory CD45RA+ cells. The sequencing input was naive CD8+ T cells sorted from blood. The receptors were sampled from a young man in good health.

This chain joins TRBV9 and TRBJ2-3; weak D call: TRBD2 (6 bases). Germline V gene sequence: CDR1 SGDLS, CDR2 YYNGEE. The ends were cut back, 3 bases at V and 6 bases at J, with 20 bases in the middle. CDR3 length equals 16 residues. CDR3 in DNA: TGTGCCAGCAGCGACCCACCTTGGGACTCCCGGGATACGCAGTATTTT. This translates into CASSDPPWDSRDTQYF. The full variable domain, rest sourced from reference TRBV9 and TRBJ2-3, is DSGVTQTPKHLITATGQRVTLRCSPRSGDLSVYWYQQSLDQGLQFLIQYYNGEERAKGNILERFSAQQFPDLHSELNLSSLELGDSALYFCASSDPPWDSRDTQYFGPGTRLTVL.

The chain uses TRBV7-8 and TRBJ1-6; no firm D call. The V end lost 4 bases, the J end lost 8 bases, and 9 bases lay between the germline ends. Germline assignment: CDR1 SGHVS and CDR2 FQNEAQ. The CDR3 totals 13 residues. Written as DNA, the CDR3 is TGTGCCAGCAGCTCAGAGACGCATTCACCCCTCCACTTT. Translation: CASSSETHSPLHF.

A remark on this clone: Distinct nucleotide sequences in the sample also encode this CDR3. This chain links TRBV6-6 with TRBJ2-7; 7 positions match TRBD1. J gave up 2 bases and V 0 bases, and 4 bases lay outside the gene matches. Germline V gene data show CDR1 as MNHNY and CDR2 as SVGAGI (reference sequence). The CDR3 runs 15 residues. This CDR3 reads CASSYSRDSTYEQYF. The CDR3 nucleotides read TGTGCCAGCAGTTACTCGAGGGACAGCACCTACGAGCAGTACTTC.

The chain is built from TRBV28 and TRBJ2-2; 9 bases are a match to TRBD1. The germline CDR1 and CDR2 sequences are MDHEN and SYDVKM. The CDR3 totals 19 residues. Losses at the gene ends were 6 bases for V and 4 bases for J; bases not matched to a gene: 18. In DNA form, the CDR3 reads TGTGCCAGCAGGAATGTCGCCTCGACAGGGGGTTATTCCACCGGGGAGCTGTTTTTT. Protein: CASRNVASTGGYSTGELFF.

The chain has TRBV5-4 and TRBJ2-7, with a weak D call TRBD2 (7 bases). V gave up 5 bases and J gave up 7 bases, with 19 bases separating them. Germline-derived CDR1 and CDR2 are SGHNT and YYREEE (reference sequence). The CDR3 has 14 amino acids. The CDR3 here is CASRYEGGGSEQYF. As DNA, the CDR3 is TGTGCCAGCAGGTACGAGGGAGGGGGTTCGGAGCAGTACTTC.

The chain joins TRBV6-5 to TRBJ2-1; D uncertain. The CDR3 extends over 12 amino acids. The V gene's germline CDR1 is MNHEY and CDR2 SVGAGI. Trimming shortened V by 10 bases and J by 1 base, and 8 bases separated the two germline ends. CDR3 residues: CATLNSYNEQFF. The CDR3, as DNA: TGTGCCACCCTTAATTCCTACAATGAGCAGTTCTTC.

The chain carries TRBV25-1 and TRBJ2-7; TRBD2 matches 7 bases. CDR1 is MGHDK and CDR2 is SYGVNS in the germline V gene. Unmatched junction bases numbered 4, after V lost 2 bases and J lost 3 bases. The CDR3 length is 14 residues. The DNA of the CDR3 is TGTGCCAGCAGTGAACTTCCTAGCGGCTACGAGCAGTACTTC. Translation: CASSELPSGYEQYF.

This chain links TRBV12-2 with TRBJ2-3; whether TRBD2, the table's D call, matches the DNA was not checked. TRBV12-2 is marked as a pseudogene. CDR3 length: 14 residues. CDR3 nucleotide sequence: TGTGCAAGACGGCGGCCAAACGGCGCAGATACGCAGTATTTT. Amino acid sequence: CARRRPNGADTQYF.

CDR3 nucleotides: TGTGCCAGCAGCTTAGAGCACGGGGAGCTGTTTTTT. It specifies CASSLEHGELFF. The rearrangement uses TRBV13 and TRBJ2-2; unclear D gene. V lost 1 base to trimming and J lost 7 bases, with 4 bases between them. The germline V gene has CDR1 PRHDT and CDR2 FYEKMQ (reference sequence). The length of the CDR3 is 12 residues.

The CDR3 is CASSPFDNSPLHF. The CDR3 DNA follows: TGTGCCAGCAGCCCCTTCGATAATTCACCCCTCCACTTT. The rearrangement uses TRBV7-9 and TRBJ1-6, with D unclear. The germline V gene encodes CDR1 SEHNR and CDR2 FQNEAQ (reference sequence). This CDR3 spans 13 amino acids. The V and J ends lost 5 bases and 5 bases respectively, with 7 bases between them.

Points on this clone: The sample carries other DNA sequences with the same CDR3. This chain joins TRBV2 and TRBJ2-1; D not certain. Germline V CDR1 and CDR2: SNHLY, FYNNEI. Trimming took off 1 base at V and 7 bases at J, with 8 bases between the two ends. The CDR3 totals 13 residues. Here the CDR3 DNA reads TGTGCCAGCAGTGAAGGTCCAGCAAATGAGCAGTTCTTC. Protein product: CASSEGPANEQFF.

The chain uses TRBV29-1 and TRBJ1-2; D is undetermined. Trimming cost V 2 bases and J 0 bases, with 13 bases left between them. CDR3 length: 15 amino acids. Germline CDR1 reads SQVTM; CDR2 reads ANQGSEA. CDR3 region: CSVEFSAVANYGYTF. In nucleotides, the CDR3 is TGCAGCGTTGAATTTTCGGCAGTTGCTAACTATGGCTACACCTTC.

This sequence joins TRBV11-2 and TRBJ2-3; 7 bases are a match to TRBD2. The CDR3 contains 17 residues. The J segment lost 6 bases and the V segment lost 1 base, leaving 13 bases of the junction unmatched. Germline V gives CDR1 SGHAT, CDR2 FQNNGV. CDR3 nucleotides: TGTGCCAGCAGCTTAGGTCTAGCGGAGGGATTGTGGGATACGCAGTATTTT. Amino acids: CASSLGLAEGLWDTQYF. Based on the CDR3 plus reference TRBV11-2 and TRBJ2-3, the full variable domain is EAGVAQSPRYKIIEKRQSVAFWCNPISGHATLYWYQQILGQGPKLLIQFQNNGVVDDSQLPKDRFSAERLKGVDSTLKIQPAKLEDSAVYLCASSLGLAEGLWDTQYFGPGTRLTVL.

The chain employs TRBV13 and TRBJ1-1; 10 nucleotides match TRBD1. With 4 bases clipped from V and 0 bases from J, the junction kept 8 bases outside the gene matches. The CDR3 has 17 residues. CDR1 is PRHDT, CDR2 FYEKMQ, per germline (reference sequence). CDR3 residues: CASSYPGTGDLNTEAFF. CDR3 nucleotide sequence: TGTGCCAGCAGCTACCCCGGGACAGGGGATCTGAACACTGAAGCTTTCTTT.

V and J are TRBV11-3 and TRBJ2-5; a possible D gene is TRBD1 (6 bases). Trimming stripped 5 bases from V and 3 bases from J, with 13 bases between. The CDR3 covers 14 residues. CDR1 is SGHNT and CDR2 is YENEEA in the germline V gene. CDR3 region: CASSNRDGKETQYF. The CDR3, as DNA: TGTGCCAGCAGCAACAGGGACGGAAAAGAGACCCAGTACTTC. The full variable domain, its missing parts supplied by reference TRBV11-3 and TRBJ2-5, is EAGVVQSPRYKIIEKKQPVAFWCNPISGHNTLYWYLQNLGQGPELLIRYENEEAVDDSQLPKDRFSAERLKGVDSTLKIQPAELGDSAVYLCASSNRDGKETQYFGPGTRLLVL.

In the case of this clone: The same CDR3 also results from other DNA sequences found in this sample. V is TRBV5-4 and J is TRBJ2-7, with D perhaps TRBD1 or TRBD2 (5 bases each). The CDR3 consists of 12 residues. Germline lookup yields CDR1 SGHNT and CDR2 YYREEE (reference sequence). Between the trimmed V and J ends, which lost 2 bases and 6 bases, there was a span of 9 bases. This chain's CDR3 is CASSFGTTEQYF. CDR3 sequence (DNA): TGTGCCAGCAGCTTCGGGACGACCGAGCAGTACTTC.

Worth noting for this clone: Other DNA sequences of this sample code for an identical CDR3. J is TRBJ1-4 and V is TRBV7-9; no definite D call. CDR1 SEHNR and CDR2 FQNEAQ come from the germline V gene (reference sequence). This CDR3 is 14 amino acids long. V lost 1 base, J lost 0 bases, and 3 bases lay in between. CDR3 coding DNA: TGTGCCAGCAGCTTAGTTACAACTAATGAAAAACTGTTTTTT. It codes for CASSLVTTNEKLFF.

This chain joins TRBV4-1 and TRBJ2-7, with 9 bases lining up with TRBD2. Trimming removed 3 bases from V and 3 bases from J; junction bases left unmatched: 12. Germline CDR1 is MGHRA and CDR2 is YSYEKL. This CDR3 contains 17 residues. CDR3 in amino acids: CASSHLDPGLADYEQYF. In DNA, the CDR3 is TGCGCCAGCAGCCATCTCGACCCGGGACTAGCCGACTACGAGCAGTACTTC.

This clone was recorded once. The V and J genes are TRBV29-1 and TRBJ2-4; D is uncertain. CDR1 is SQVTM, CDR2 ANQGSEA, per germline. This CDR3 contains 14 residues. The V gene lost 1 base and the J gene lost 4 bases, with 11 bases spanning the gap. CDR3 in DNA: TGCAGCGTTGAAGCGGCTCCCCCTAAAAACATTCAGTACTTC. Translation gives CSVEAAPPKNIQYF.

Here the CDR3 DNA reads TGTGCCAGCAGCTTTGGACAGGGCGACCAAGAGACCCAGTACTTC. Translating it yields CASSFGQGDQETQYF. J is TRBJ2-5 and V is TRBV5-8, with 8 bases aligning to TRBD1. CDR3 length: 15 residues. Germline CDR1 and CDR2: SGHTS and YDEGEE. With V trimmed by 2 bases and J by 0 bases, 3 bases remained unmatched.

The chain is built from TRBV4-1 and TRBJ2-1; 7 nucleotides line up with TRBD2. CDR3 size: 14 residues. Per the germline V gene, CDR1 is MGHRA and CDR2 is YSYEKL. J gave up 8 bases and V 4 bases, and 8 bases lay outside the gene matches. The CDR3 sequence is CASSLLREGYEQFF. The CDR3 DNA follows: TGCGCCAGCAGCCTCCTCAGGGAGGGATATGAGCAGTTCTTC.